A single sample gave rise to the 22 T cell receptor beta chains below, sequenced in a study of OX40 agonist ivuxolimab in advanced cancers. Using immunoSEQ multiplex PCR, the repertoire was profiled, and TCRdb retains in-frame clones only, with some absent. This table holds about 29,000 clones, approximately 90% found once. The material was CD4+ or CD8+ T cells sorted from blood, obtained in a trial of the OX40 agonist ivuxolimab. These receptors came from an adult with an advanced solid tumor such as melanoma, head and neck, liver or kidney cancer.

The rearrangement joins TRBV2 to TRBJ1-4; 10 nucleotides align to TRBD1. This CDR3 is built from 19 residues. Germline V gives CDR1 SNHLY, CDR2 FYNNEI. V was pared by 6 bases and J by 2 bases, with 15 bases of the junction left unmatched. CDR3 bases: TGTGCCAGCAGGGGGACAGGGGCCGAGGATCGATGGACTAATGAAAAACTGTTTTTT. Its translation is CASRGTGAEDRWTNEKLFF.

This clone was found once. The rearrangement joins TRBV5-1 to TRBJ1-1, with TRBD1 identical over 8 bases. The CDR3 length is 15 residues. J gave up 5 bases and V 0 bases, and 6 bases lay outside the gene matches. From germline, CDR1 is SGHRS and CDR2 YFSETQ. CDR3 nucleotides: TGCGCCAGCAGCTTGGATCAGGGGGCCTATACTGAAGCTTTCTTT. It is translated as CASSLDQGAYTEAFF.

This chain links TRBV7-9 with TRBJ1-1; 8 bases are shared with TRBD1. Looked up from germline, CDR1 is SEHNR and CDR2 is FQNEAQ (reference sequence). CDR3 length: 16 residues. V shed 1 base, J shed 0 bases, and the junction held 4 bases outside the gene matches. The CDR3, as DNA: TGTGCCAGCAGCTTAGGGACAGGGAGCATGAACACTGAAGCTTTCTTT. Protein sequence: CASSLGTGSMNTEAFF.

The V gene is TRBV6-5, the J gene TRBJ1-6, with D tentatively TRBD1 (5 bases). In germline, CDR1 is MNHEY, CDR2 SVGAGI. Trimming removed 5 bases from V and 8 bases from J, with 16 bases in between. This CDR3 is 15 amino acids long. The CDR3 protein is CASSPEGLGDSPLHF. CDR3 DNA sequence: TGTGCCAGCAGTCCTGAGGGACTAGGCGATTCACCCCTCCACTTT.

V and J are TRBV9 and TRBJ2-3; 7 bases map to TRBD2. Germline-derived CDR1 and CDR2 are SGDLS and YYNGEE. With V trimmed by 0 bases and J by 0 bases, 7 bases remained unmatched. This CDR3 is built from 17 residues. The CDR3 sequence: CASSVGDYGYSTDTQYF. CDR3 nucleotides: TGTGCCAGCAGCGTAGGGGACTACGGCTATAGCACAGATACGCAGTATTTT.

J is TRBJ2-7 and V is TRBV19, with 7 bases lining up with TRBD1. V shed 4 bases and J 7 bases; nucleotides not matched to a gene: 7. Germline CDR1 is LNHDA and CDR2 is SQIVND (reference sequence). This CDR3 contains 13 residues. CDR3 sequence: CASSNTQGWEQYF. The DNA for the CDR3 is TGTGCCAGTAGTAACACACAGGGGTGGGAGCAGTACTTC.

The chain recombines TRBV29-1 with TRBJ2-7; 11 bases match TRBD1. V was pared by 7 bases and J by 4 bases, with 6 bases of the junction left unmatched. There are 13 residues in the CDR3. The germline V gene has CDR1 SQVTM and CDR2 ANQGSEA. CDR3 sequence: CSGRDRGTYEQYF. CDR3 DNA sequence: TGCAGCGGACGGGACAGGGGGACTTACGAGCAGTACTTC.

The V gene is TRBV29-1, the J gene TRBJ2-3; 11 nucleotides align to TRBD2. The CDR3 sequence is 17 residues long. V lost 3 bases, J lost 0 bases, and 8 bases stayed unmatched. In germline, CDR1 is SQVTM, CDR2 ANQGSEA. This chain's CDR3 is CSVEGLLAGGSTDTQYF. The DNA for the CDR3 is TGCAGCGTTGAGGGCCTCCTAGCGGGAGGCAGCACAGATACGCAGTATTTT.

The chain carries TRBV11-2 and TRBJ2-7; 9 bases line up with TRBD1. The CDR3 contains 15 residues. Germline V gene data show CDR1 as SGHAT and CDR2 as FQNNGV. J was trimmed by 3 bases and V by 0 bases; bases with no gene match: 3. This chain's CDR3 is CASSLDGQGIYEQYF. CDR3 bases: TGTGCCAGCAGCTTAGACGGACAGGGGATCTACGAGCAGTACTTC.

This clone is a singleton in its sample. V is TRBV30 and J is TRBJ1-1; D is ambiguous. Per the germline V gene, CDR1 is GTSNPN and CDR2 is SVGIG (reference sequence). This CDR3 comprises 12 residues. Trimming pared 0 bases from V and 8 bases from J, leaving 10 bases between. In nucleotides, the CDR3 is TGTGCCTGGAGTGTATTTGTAGGGGAAGCTTTCTTT. It yields the protein CAWSVFVGEAFF.

V and J are TRBV7-9 and TRBJ2-7, with 8 bases aligning to TRBD2. This CDR3 has 15 residues. The V segment lost 6 bases and the J segment 1 base; nucleotides outside the gene matches: 8. Germline CDR1 is SEHNR and CDR2 is FQNEAQ (reference sequence). Here the CDR3 DNA reads TGTGCCAGCAGTCCAACTAGCGGAGTTTCCTACGAGCAGTACTTC. This encodes CASSPTSGVSYEQYF.

The V gene is TRBV2, the J gene TRBJ1-5, with D tentatively TRBD1 (5 bases). The CDR3 has 15 amino acids. Deletions cut 2 bases from V and 3 bases from J, with 11 bases between. Per the germline V gene, CDR1 is SNHLY and CDR2 is FYNNEI. CDR3 residues: CASSEMGEPNQPQHF. CDR3 coding DNA: TGTGCCAGCAGTGAAATGGGGGAACCCAATCAGCCCCAGCATTTT.

V and J are TRBV7-2 and TRBJ2-7, with no clear D. Trimming took off 4 bases at V and 2 bases at J, with 12 bases between the two ends. Germline V lookup: CDR1 SGHTA, CDR2 FQGNSA. The CDR3 has 14 residues. The CDR3 bases are TGTGCCAGCAGCTCACTTGACAACCCCTACGAGCAGTACTTC. Translated: CASSSLDNPYEQYF.

The rearrangement joins TRBV11-2 to TRBJ2-5; D ambiguous. CDR1 and CDR2 from the germline V gene are SGHAT and FQNNGV. This CDR3 comprises 14 residues. Trimming left V 1 base short and J 4 bases short, with 10 bases between. As DNA, the CDR3 is TGTGCCAGCAGCTTAGCTTGGCCCCCAGAGACCCAGTACTTC. This encodes CASSLAWPPETQYF.

This clone was recorded only once. The chain carries TRBV7-6 and TRBJ1-3, with 7 bases lining up with TRBD1. Germline-derived CDR1 and CDR2 are SGHVS and FNYEAQ. The J segment lost 0 bases and the V segment lost 2 bases, leaving 7 bases of the junction unmatched. There are 17 residues in the CDR3. CDR3 loop: CASSLNQGQFSGNTIYF. In DNA form, the CDR3 reads TGTGCCAGCAGCTTAAACCAGGGACAGTTCTCTGGAAACACCATATATTTT.

The V call is TRBV28, the J call TRBJ1-2; 10 positions match TRBD1. After removal of 6 bases from V and 4 bases from J, the junction contained 8 bases not matched to a gene. Looked up from germline, CDR1 is MDHEN and CDR2 is SYDVKM. This CDR3 has 15 amino acids. The chain's CDR3 is CASRPDRGLLYGYTF. The CDR3 bases are TGTGCCAGCAGGCCCGACAGGGGGCTCCTCTATGGCTACACCTTC.

The V gene is TRBV7-3, the J gene TRBJ2-7, with 8 nucleotides matching TRBD1. CDR3 size: 16 residues. CDR1 SGHTA and CDR2 FQGTGA come from the germline V gene. Unmatched junction bases numbered 10, after V lost 2 bases and J lost 4 bases. CDR3 sequence: CASSLYVGTGLYEQYF. The CDR3 DNA is TGTGCCAGCAGCTTATATGTCGGGACAGGATTGTACGAGCAGTACTTC.

This sequence joins TRBV25-1 and TRBJ2-5, with D unresolved. This CDR3 contains 11 residues. V was cut by 5 bases and J by 10 bases, with 11 bases left in between. CDR1 and CDR2 (germline): MGHDK, SYGVNS. CDR3 amino acids: CASSIYASQYF. CDR3 nucleotides: TGTGCCAGCAGTATTTACGCCAGCCAGTACTTC.

The rearrangement links TRBV7-8 to TRBJ2-1, with 7 positions matching TRBD1. Germline V gene sequence: CDR1 SGHVS, CDR2 FQNEAQ. V trimming: 5 bases; J trimming: 2 bases; junction bases outside the gene matches: 3. The CDR3 has 14 amino acids. CDR3 region: CASSEDRTYNEQFF. In nucleotides, the CDR3 is TGTGCCAGCAGCGAGGACAGGACCTACAATGAGCAGTTCTTC.

J is TRBJ2-7 and V is TRBV27; perhaps D is TRBD1 or TRBD2 (5 bases each). V was pared by 2 bases and J by 0 bases, with 11 bases between. CDR1 and CDR2 (germline): MNHEY, SMNVEV (reference sequence). This CDR3 is 15 amino acids long. Written as DNA, the CDR3 is TGTGCCAGCAGTTTACTTGGGACGAGCTCCTACGAGCAGTACTTC. Residues: CASSLLGTSSYEQYF.

This rearrangement joins TRBV7-2 to TRBJ2-1; TRBD2 agrees at 13 bases. Germline V gene lookup returns CDR1 SGHTA and CDR2 FQGNSA. With V trimmed by 3 bases and J by 4 bases, 6 bases remained unmatched. The CDR3 loop spans 17 amino acids. Here the CDR3 DNA reads TGTGCCAGCAGCTTCCCCGGGACTAGCGGGAAGTACAATGAGCAGTTCTTC. Amino acid sequence: CASSFPGTSGKYNEQFF.

This chain's CDR3 is CASSLSLGTGSEQFF. As DNA, the CDR3 is TGCGCCAGCAGCCTCAGTCTCGGGACAGGGTCCGAGCAGTTCTTC. The V call is TRBV4-1, the J call TRBJ2-1, with TRBD1 matching 9 bases. The germline V gene has CDR1 MGHRA and CDR2 YSYEKL. The CDR3 loop spans 15 amino acids. The trim removed 4 bases at V and 10 bases at J, leaving 11 bases unmatched.